Sequencing of this T cell receptor beta chain was carried out in a study of shared clonotypes between healthy human individuals. This clone has more than one count but fewer than ten. Its antigen is currently unknown. Study-wide results and limits: Sampling covered nothing but blood. Tissue TCR repertoires likely differ from those found in blood.

Trimming took off 6 bases at V and 4 bases at J, with 19 bases between the two ends. This CDR3 comprises 15 residues. In germline, CDR1 is MNHEY, CDR2 SVGAGI. TCRdb's copy holds only in-frame clones and misses some; the assay was immunoSEQ multiplex PCR. The sample lists some 2 million clones, 95% occurring once. The TCR comes from a man between 18 and 29 years old in good health. This sequence joins TRBV6-5 and TRBJ2-7; D is unresolved. The specimen was naive CD4+ T cells sorted from blood. Subset defined: CD45RA+ positively selected. The CDR3 DNA reads as TGTGCCAGCAGGACCTCAGCCCCCGGATCTTACGAGCAGTACTTC. This gives the protein CASRTSAPGSYEQYF.